The clone carrying this T cell receptor beta chain has just a few counts. Its antigen is not known. The V gene end was trimmed by 6 bases and the J gene end by 7 bases; junction bases not matched to a gene: 9. CDR1 is MNHEY and CDR2 is SVGEGT in the germline V gene. The CDR3 is 14 residues long. The data belong to a study of vaccination and CD4 T cells after COVID-19. On the study more broadly: Recovered patients in the cohort numbered six men and four women, two of them Hispanic. Study observations and caveats: A median approximately 83% of convalescent patients' SARS-CoV-2-reactive clones emerged only after vaccination.

Time point in this sample: late sampling 161 to 241 days after vaccination in a few convalescent patients. Described treatment: approximately nine-day PBMC culture with coronavirus spike peptide pools or control peptides (ViraFEST assay). Oncomine TCR Beta short-read sequencing was applied to DNA from cultured CD4+ T cells. Once CD4+ T cells had been cultured, genomic DNA was extracted from them. A single record per CDR3 protein comes from TCRdb applying MiXCR to the PCR reads. The table lists fewer than 25,000 distinct CDR3 sequences, more than 25% of them singletons, with approximately 3% in the top ten.

The chain links TRBV6-2 or TRBV6-3 to TRBJ2-1; 7 nucleotides line up with TRBD2. Here the sequenced sample was CD4+ T cells from blood, cultured in vitro, taken about 7 months after SARS-CoV-2 vaccination. The sequence derives from a human donor who had recovered from COVID-19. As DNA, the CDR3 is TGTGCCAGCAGGGAGACTGGGGGGGAGAATGAGCAGTTCTTC. This sequence encodes CASRETGGENEQFF.